This T cell receptor (beta chain) emerged from a study of T cells in Graves' hyperthyroidism and ophthalmopathy (dated by TCRdb to between 2019 and 2020). Notes on the research overall: Peripheral blood samples were taken at the time of initial diagnosis, prior to any treatment. The roughly 90 discovery patients were divided at random into training and test sets in a 7:3 ratio. In addition, the study compared T-cell repertoires in thyroid tissue and in blood from five or six Graves' hyperthyroidism patients. Whether ophthalmopathy could be predicted prospectively was tested in an independent validation cohort made up of 18 to 20 hyperthyroidism patients plus 17 patients who later progressed to ophthalmopathy. Following sampling, methimazole starting at 30 mg daily was given to hyperthyroidism patients, and high-dose intravenous methylprednisolone was given to ophthalmopathy patients. The paper reports TCR Vbeta CDR3 sequencing of 140 or so peripheral blood samples: under 45 ophthalmopathy, fewer than 80 hyperthyroidism and around 17 progressor patients. A discovery cohort of around 98 patients, roughly 40 with Graves' ophthalmopathy and about 58 with stable Graves' hyperthyroidism, was used to find distinguishing TCR V-J signatures. Overall results and qualifications from the work: Sample size was not statistically predetermined, and investigators were not blinded to group allocation. Most expanded thyroid clonotypes (frequency above 0.001) were also detected in blood, suggesting blood repertoires may reflect thyroid immune responses. A model built on a 13 V-J signature distinguished ophthalmopathy from stable hyperthyroidism, reaching approximately 89% sensitivity and around 81% specificity in cross-validation and 80%/75% in testing. During validation, the model predicted progression to ophthalmopathy a median of approximately 6.5 months ahead of onset, with roughly 65% sensitivity and 72.22% specificity.

This clonotype was seen more than once but under ten times. Its antigen remains undetermined. No much larger clone is present one base from it, and per-base qualities are unavailable. A patient counted as having stable Graves' hyperthyroidism if no progression to ophthalmopathy occurred over 18 months of follow-up. Hyperthyroidism patients were newly diagnosed, had a disease duration of under 2 months, and were aged 18 to 65 years. The study excluded patients with uncontrolled infections, other autoimmune diseases, pregnancy or lactation. Clinical symptoms, serum thyroxine and TRAb, thyroid ultrasound, and orbital computed tomography formed the basis for the diagnoses. PBMCs were isolated from approximately 10 ml of fresh peripheral blood by Ficoll-Paque density gradient centrifugation. Total RNA was extracted with Trizol reagent, and quality was checked on an Agilent 2100 Bioanalyzer. The TCR beta CDR3 regions were amplified from RNA transcripts. A first-round RT-PCR of the TCR CDR3 used the HTBI primer set with the Qiagen OneStep RT-PCR kit. A second multiplex PCR round built the libraries, followed by size selection and purification. Libraries were sequenced paired-end with 100 bp reads on an Illumina HiSeq2000. Processing in the source paper ran as follows. SOAPnuke was used to process the raw data, removing reads that contained adapters or uncalled bases, had a mean Phred below 15, or lacked an exact match to the constant primer or identifier. COPE v1.2.5 was used to merge high-quality paired reads, and clonotypes were defined as unique nucleotide sequences. MiTCR v1.1 was used to align the clonotypes against IMGT TRBV, TRBD and TRBJ reference segments. Analysis was restricted to V-J combinations with a frequency above 0.0001, which covered just over 98% of repertoires. A TCS score was defined as the ratio between F50 (clonal expansion) and ExV (chaos), using BLOSUM62-based TCRdist between CDR3 peptides within each V-J. Welch's t-statistics and random forest reduced roughly 540 V-J features to roughly 13, which were used in a naive Bayes classifier (R e1071). Clones were called with MiXCR by TCRdb after fastp trimmed the public reads at Q25, and only in-frame beta chains were retained. Every CDR3 protein is listed once, alongside the most common genes and DNA of its rows. The V and J calls shown here were made by TCRdb, not taken from the authors' results. This sample gives 550,000 to 800,000 distinct CDR3 sequences in total; about 15% of them show up just once. Around 7.7% of the sample goes to the ten largest clones.

The receptor comes from a man aged 18-30 years with Graves' hyperthyroidism. Source material: blood.

The DNA sequence is TGTGCCAGCAGTGCTAAAGTCCCGGGTCAGCCCCAGCATTTT. It codes for CASSAKVPGQPQHF. This receptor chain uses TRBV2 and TRBJ1-5; confidence is insufficient to name the D gene. Spanning cysteine to phenylalanine, the CDR3 consists of 14 amino acids. CDR3 DNA only is kept here, 42 bases in frame from base 1. The trim is 4 bases for V and 6 bases for J, with a gap of 13 bases between the germline ends. The germline V gene encodes CDR1 SNHLY and CDR2 FYNNEI.